The 26 T cell receptor beta chains in this list originate from one sample, sequenced in a study of blood T cells in healthy people across ages. Alongside a J-beta primer mix, a sample-barcoded 5' primer served in a second PCR lasting roughly 7 to 12 cycles. Each CDR3 protein gets one entry after TCRdb re-called the 5' RACE reads with MiXCR. The table shows fewer than 1 million distinct CDR3 sequences, with around two fifths occurring only once. Input material: blood. Every receptor here comes from a man between 60 and 70 years old in good health.

The rearrangement joins TRBV27 to TRBJ2-7; tentative D call: TRBD1 (6 bases). Trimming took off 6 bases at V and 4 bases at J, with 16 bases between the two ends. The CDR3 loop spans 14 amino acids. Germline V gene data show CDR1 as MNHEY and CDR2 as SMNVEV (reference sequence). The CDR3 sequence: CASSLMTGYYEQYF. The CDR3 bases are TGTGCCAGCAGCTTGATGACAGGTTATTACGAGCAGTACTTC.

This clonotype has a handful of counts. J is TRBJ2-7 and V is TRBV7-9; 7 bases are a match to TRBD1. Germline lookup yields CDR1 SEHNR and CDR2 FQNEAQ (reference sequence). CDR3 length equals 15 residues. V shed 5 bases, J shed 3 bases, and the junction held 10 bases outside the gene matches. The CDR3 protein is CASSHSSTGDYEQYF. The CDR3 DNA reads as TGTGCCAGCAGCCATAGCTCAACAGGGGACTACGAGCAGTACTTC.

V is TRBV4-1 and J is TRBJ2-1, with TRBD1 matching 7 bases. There are 17 residues in the CDR3. Germline-derived CDR1 and CDR2 are MGHRA and YSYEKL. The ends lost 3 bases at V and 9 bases at J; junction bases unmatched: 17. The CDR3 sequence is CASSQKGTDRVSGEQFF. The CDR3 region has the DNA TGCGCCAGCAGCCAGAAGGGGACCGACAGGGTTAGTGGTGAGCAGTTCTTC.

This clonotype has just one count. The CDR3 sequence is CASSVSQFQETQYF. The DNA for the CDR3 is TGTGCCAGCAGCGTGTCCCAATTCCAAGAGACCCAGTACTTC. V and J are TRBV7-9 and TRBJ2-5; no clear D gene. The germline gives CDR1 SEHNR, CDR2 FQNEAQ (reference sequence). The length of the CDR3 is 14 residues. Deletions cut 5 bases from V and 1 base from J, with 11 bases between. Combining the CDR3 with reference TRBV7-9 and TRBJ2-5 gives the whole variable domain DTGVSQNPRHKITKRGQNVTFRCDPISEHNRLYWYRQTLGQGPEFLTYFQNEAQLEKSRLLSDRFSAERPKGSFSTLEIQRTEQGDSAMYLCASSVSQFQETQYFGPGTRLLVL.

This clonotype came up once. This chain connects TRBV2 to TRBJ2-1, with D possibly being TRBD1 (6 bases). Germline values: CDR1 SNHLY, CDR2 FYNNEI. The CDR3 covers 14 residues. The V and J ends lost 2 bases and 10 bases respectively, with 15 bases between them. The CDR3 DNA sequence: TGTGCCAGCAGTGAAACTCAGGGGAGAGGCGAGCAGTTCTTC. Translating it yields CASSETQGRGEQFF.

This clonotype was recorded a few times. The J gene is TRBJ2-1, the V gene TRBV30; maybe TRBD1 (6 bases). The CDR3 has 14 residues. Germline values: CDR1 GTSNPN, CDR2 SVGIG (reference sequence). V was pared by 2 bases and J by 3 bases, with 11 bases between. The CDR3: CAWSMGAHYNEQFF. DNA of the CDR3: TGTGCCTGGAGTATGGGGGCCCACTACAATGAGCAGTTCTTC.

This clonotype showed up just a few times. The chain links TRBV4-1 to TRBJ2-7; perhaps TRBD2 as D (7 bases). Per germline, CDR1 MGHRA and CDR2 YSYEKL. The CDR3 is 18 residues long. Trimming took off 2 bases at V and 2 bases at J, with 22 bases between the two ends. The CDR3 is CASSQSRGGSERAYEQYF. DNA for the CDR3: TGCGCCAGCAGCCAATCTAGGGGGGGGAGTGAAAGAGCCTACGAGCAGTACTTC.

This clonotype was counted only a few times. This chain links TRBV7-8 with TRBJ2-6; TRBD1 matches at 8 bases. Trimming cost V 2 bases and J 0 bases; bases outside gene matches: 9. CDR1 is SGHVS, CDR2 FQNEAQ, per germline. The CDR3 has 19 amino acids. The CDR3 DNA sequence: TGTGCCAGCAGCTTACCCACACAGGGGGGAACCTCTGGGGCCAACGTCCTGACTTTC. Amino acid sequence: CASSLPTQGGTSGANVLTF. Full variable domain (missing parts from reference TRBV7-8 and TRBJ2-6): GAGVSQSPRYKVAKRGQDVALRCDPISGHVSLFWYQQALGQGPEFLTYFQNEAQLDKSGLPSDRFFAERPEGSVSTLKIQRTQQEDSAVYLCASSLPTQGGTSGANVLTFGAGSRLTVL.

A few counts support this clonotype. This chain connects TRBV12-3 or TRBV12-4 to TRBJ1-1; D gene unclear. Between the trimmed V and J ends, which lost 7 bases and 0 bases, there was a span of 9 bases. The CDR3 runs to 13 residues. CDR3 coding DNA: TGTGCCAGCAATGTTGAAATGAACACTGAAGCTTTCTTT. Its translation is CASNVEMNTEAFF.

This clonotype has only a few counts. The CDR3: CASRRHESSYNEQFF. As DNA, the CDR3 is TGTGCCAGCAGGAGGCACGAGAGCTCCTACAATGAGCAGTTCTTC. The chain has TRBV25-1 and TRBJ2-1, with no clear D. Trimming stripped 6 bases from V and 0 bases from J, with 12 bases between. There are 15 residues in the CDR3. Germline CDR1 is MGHDK and CDR2 is SYGVNS.

Here the CDR3 DNA reads TGTGCCAGCAGTTCTTTTGGGGGGCATGAGACCCAGTACTTC. It codes for CASSSFGGHETQYF. V gene TRBV28 combines with J gene TRBJ2-5, with D tentatively TRBD1 or TRBD2 (6 bases each). Germline CDR1 is MDHEN and CDR2 is SYDVKM. The CDR3 loop spans 14 amino acids. Trimming stripped 4 bases from V and 5 bases from J, with 14 bases between.

This chain links TRBV24-1 with TRBJ2-1; D gene unclear. CDR1 is KGHDR and CDR2 is SFDVKD in the germline V gene. CDR3 length equals 13 residues. Trimming removed 7 bases at V and 10 bases at J, with 16 bases between. DNA for the CDR3: TGTGCCACCAGCAAGGACGGGCTACGGGAGCAGTTCTTC. It is translated as CATSKDGLREQFF.

This chain joins TRBV6-5 and TRBJ2-2; D not resolved. The CDR3 spans 15 residues. In germline, CDR1 is MNHEY, CDR2 SVGAGI. The V and J ends lost 0 bases and 0 bases respectively, with 5 bases between them. For the CDR3, the DNA is TGTGCCAGCAGTTACTCGGCTACGAACACCGGGGAGCTGTTTTTT. It specifies CASSYSATNTGELFF.

This clonotype was seen once. V usage is TRBV5-1 and J usage is TRBJ1-1, with no clear D. This CDR3 is 15 amino acids long. Germline CDR1 and CDR2: SGHRS and YFSETQ. Trimming removed 1 base at V and 4 bases at J, with 14 bases between. The CDR3 sequence is CASSLTVLRSTEAFF. Written as DNA, the CDR3 is TGCGCCAGCAGCTTGACAGTCCTTCGGAGCACTGAAGCTTTCTTT. The entire variable domain, with the rest obtained from reference TRBV5-1 and TRBJ1-1, is as follows: KAGVTQTPRYLIKTRGQQVTLSCSPISGHRSVSWYQQTPGQGLQFLFEYFSETQRNKGNFPGRFSGRQFSNSRSEMNVSTLELGDSALYLCASSLTVLRSTEAFFGQGTRLTVV.

V and J are TRBV28 and TRBJ2-3; 13 nucleotides line up with TRBD2. CDR3 length: 18 amino acids. Germline trimming cut 2 bases from V and 0 bases from J; bases unmatched to any gene: 5. CDR1 is MDHEN and CDR2 is SYDVKM in the germline V gene. The CDR3 here is CASSLTGLAGVSTDTQYF. The CDR3, as DNA: TGTGCCAGCAGTTTAACCGGACTAGCGGGGGTGAGCACAGATACGCAGTATTTT.

This chain connects TRBV7-9 to TRBJ2-3; D possibly matches TRBD1 or TRBD2 (6 bases each). V gave up 3 bases and J gave up 10 bases, with 11 bases separating them. This CDR3 comprises 12 residues. Germline-derived CDR1 and CDR2 are SEHNR and FQNEAQ (reference sequence). CDR3 sequence reads: CASSFSRGAQYF. CDR3 DNA sequence: TGTGCCAGCAGCTTTTCGAGGGGGGCGCAGTATTTT.

Only a few counts were recorded for this clonotype. The rearrangement links TRBV5-1 to TRBJ2-5; D gene uncertain. The DNA end is a closer match to TRBJ2-7, so the J assignment may be wrong. Per germline, CDR1 SGHRS and CDR2 YFSETQ. This CDR3 is built from 16 residues. CDR3 in DNA: TGCGCCAGCAGCTTGTTTCACAAAGGCAAACCGGACGAGCAGTACTTC. Translation gives CASSLFHKGKPDEQYF.

The genes are TRBV15 and TRBJ2-7; 7 nucleotides line up with TRBD1. J gave up 1 base and V 3 bases, and 15 bases lay outside the gene matches. Germline V CDR1 and CDR2: LNHNV, YYDKDF (reference sequence). This CDR3 is built from 18 residues. The DNA for the CDR3 is TGTGCCACCAGCAGTCACGGAGGTGGGACAGAGATTTCCTACGAGCAGTACTTC. Encoded protein: CATSSHGGGTEISYEQYF. The whole variable domain, remainder taken from reference TRBV15 and TRBJ2-7, is DAMVIQNPRYQVTQFGKPVTLSCSQTLNHNVMYWYQQKSSQAPKLLFHYYDKDFNNEADTPDNFQSRRPNTSFCFLDIRSPGLGDTAMYLCATSSHGGGTEISYEQYFGPGTRLTVT.

This clonotype was seen at least ten times. The J gene is TRBJ1-2, the V gene TRBV20-1; no firm D call. Germline V gene lookup returns CDR1 DFQATT and CDR2 SNEGSKA (reference sequence). This CDR3 is 13 amino acids long. Trimming cost V 0 bases and J 2 bases, with 7 bases left between them. The CDR3 DNA follows: TGCAGTGCTAGAGAAGGTTTCAACTATGGCTACACCTTC. It encodes CSAREGFNYGYTF.

There are a few counts of this clonotype. V is TRBV25-1 and J is TRBJ1-2; D gene ambiguous. CDR3 length equals 13 residues. The V gene's germline CDR1 is MGHDK and CDR2 SYGVNS. The V end lost 6 bases, the J end lost 8 bases, and 16 bases lay between the germline ends. The chain's CDR3 is CASREAGMSGYTF. CDR3 nucleotides: TGTGCCAGCAGGGAAGCCGGGATGTCGGGCTACACCTTC.

In regard to this clonotype: It may be a read error: a sequence one base away is much more abundant. V gene TRBV6-4 combines with J gene TRBJ2-5, with TRBD2 identical over 7 bases. V shed 5 bases and J 11 bases; nucleotides not matched to a gene: 20. The CDR3 is 16 residues long. CDR1 MRHNA and CDR2 SNTAGT come from the germline V gene. The CDR3 DNA reads as TGTGCCAGCAGTCCCCTGGGGCGGGGGATAGGCAATGAGCAGTACTTC. Residues: CASSPLGRGIGNEQYF.

This clonotype was picked up a small number of times. The chain combines TRBV6-1 with TRBJ2-7; 7 bases are shared with TRBD1. V lost 6 bases, J lost 4 bases, and 12 bases stayed unmatched. Per germline, CDR1 MNHNS and CDR2 SASEGT. This CDR3 has 15 amino acids. The CDR3 sequence is CASSPDRNGRYEQYF. CDR3 coding DNA: TGTGCCAGCAGCCCGGACAGGAACGGTCGGTACGAGCAGTACTTC.

The J gene is TRBJ2-5, the V gene TRBV7-2; 7 nucleotides match TRBD1. In germline, CDR1 is SGHTA, CDR2 FQGNSA. With 8 bases clipped from V and 5 bases from J, the junction kept 11 bases outside the gene matches. The CDR3 is 14 amino acids. The CDR3 DNA follows: TGTGCCAGCTCCGAAGGGGGCCTGCGGGAGACCCAGTACTTC. As protein: CASSEGGLRETQYF.

The V and J genes are TRBV30 and TRBJ1-3; TRBD1 aligns across 8 bases. Germline lookup yields CDR1 GTSNPN and CDR2 SVGIG (reference sequence). CDR3 size: 15 residues. The trim removed 5 bases at V and 2 bases at J, leaving 8 bases unmatched. The CDR3 coding sequence is TGTGCCTGGGGGGCTTGGACAGGGACTGGAAACACCATATATTTT. Encoded protein: CAWGAWTGTGNTIYF.

Of note for this clonotype: A much larger clone lies one base from this, so it may be a read error. The chain uses TRBV7-6 and TRBJ2-1; TRBD1 matches at 8 bases. Germline V gives CDR1 SGHVS, CDR2 FNYEAQ. This CDR3 is built from 15 residues. The CDR3 DNA reads TGTGCCGGCAGCTTAGCGGACAGGGCGGGCAATGAGCAGTTCTTC. It encodes CAGSLADRAGNEQFF. Filled out from reference TRBV7-6 and TRBJ2-1, the complete variable domain reads GAGVSQSPRYKVTKRGQDVALRCDPISGHVSLYWYRQALGQGPEFLTYFNYEAQQDKSGLPNDRFSAERPEGSISTLTIQRTEQRDSAMYRCAGSLADRAGNEQFFGPGTRLTVL.

The rearrangement links TRBV7-2 to TRBJ1-2, with D possibly being TRBD1 (6 bases). This CDR3 is built from 16 residues. V lost 1 base to trimming and J lost 4 bases, with 16 bases between them. Germline V gene data show CDR1 as SGHTA and CDR2 as FQGNSA. The CDR3 region is CASSLESLRTVYGYTF. In DNA form, the CDR3 reads TGTGCCAGCAGCTTAGAAAGTTTACGGACAGTCTATGGCTACACCTTC.